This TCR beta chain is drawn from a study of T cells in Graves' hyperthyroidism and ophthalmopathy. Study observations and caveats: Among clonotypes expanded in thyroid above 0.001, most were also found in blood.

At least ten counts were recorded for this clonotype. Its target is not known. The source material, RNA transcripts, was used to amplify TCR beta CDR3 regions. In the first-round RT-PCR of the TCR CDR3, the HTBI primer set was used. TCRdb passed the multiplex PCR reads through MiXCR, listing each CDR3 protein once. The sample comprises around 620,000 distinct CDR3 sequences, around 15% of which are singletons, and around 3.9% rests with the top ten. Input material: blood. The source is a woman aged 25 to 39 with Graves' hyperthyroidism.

The CDR3 is CASTQSRGYDNEQFF. In nucleotides, the CDR3 is TGTGCCAGCACTCAATCCCGGGGCTATGACAATGAGCAGTTCTTC. V usage is TRBV6-1 and J usage is TRBJ2-1; D is perhaps TRBD1 or TRBD2 (5 bases each). The ends were cut back, 7 bases at V and 5 bases at J, with 18 bases in the middle. The CDR3 extends over 15 amino acids. The germline V gene has CDR1 MNHNS and CDR2 SASEGT.